A selection of T cell receptor beta chains follows, all from one sample in a study of shared clonotypes between healthy human individuals. Profiling relied on immunoSEQ multiplex PCR, and the TCRdb table lists in-frame clones only, not all of them. The table shows about 730,000 clones, with approximately 77% occurring only once. The material sequenced was memory CD4+ T cells sorted from blood. These receptors were collected from a woman aged 25 to 39 in good health. Both conserved end residues are part of each CDR3. The order of the fields is clone size, V gene, J gene, D gene, CDR3 length, CDR3 DNA, CDR3 protein. D genes are given only for firm matches. For some rows the clone size is stated as once, few or many, or as a class when expanded; others skip it.

.	TRBV7-3	TRBJ2-2	.	15	TGTGCCAGCAGCTCCGTCGGGGTGGGAACCGGGGAGCTGTTTTTT	CASSSVGVGTGELFF
.	TRBV19	TRBJ2-1	.	11	TGTGCCACCCGTATGTGGGATGAGCAGTTCTTC	CATRMWDEQFF
.	TRBV11-2	TRBJ2-3	TRBD2	16	TGTGCCAGCAGCGGCCGACTAGCGAGAAGCACAGATACGCAGTATTTT	CASSGRLARSTDTQYF
.	TRBV11-1	TRBJ2-7	.	14	TGTGCCAGCAGAAGCGGGGCAGGGGGCTACGAGCAGTACTTC	CASRSGAGGYEQYF
.	TRBV27	TRBJ2-7	TRBD2	17	TGTGCCAGCAGCTTCTCAGTCACTAGCGGGAGGGCCTACGAGCAGTACTTC	CASSFSVTSGRAYEQYF
many	TRBV10-1	TRBJ2-3	.	15	TGCGCCAGCAGTGATGCAGGGGACCAGGCAGATACGCAGTATTTT	CASSDAGDQADTQYF
.	TRBV27	TRBJ2-2	TRBD2	19	TGTGCCAGCAGGGGAATCGGGATAGTTGGCGGGAGAGGCACCGGGGAGCTGTTTTTT	CASRGIGIVGGRGTGELFF
.	TRBV7-8	TRBJ2-3	TRBD2	20	TGTGCCAGCAGAGCCCGGGGGGGAGCGGGAGAACAATTCGGCACAGATACGCAGTATTTT	CASRARGGAGEQFGTDTQYF
.	TRBV18	TRBJ2-1	TRBD1	14	TGTGCCAGCTCACCTATCACAGGGGACAATGAGCAGTTCTTC	CASSPITGDNEQFF
.	TRBV7-8	TRBJ2-7	TRBD2	18	TGTGCCAGCAGCTTAGGGGGGAGGGACGTCATGGAATCCTACGAGCAGTACTTC	CASSLGGRDVMESYEQYF
.	TRBV19	TRBJ1-5	TRBD1	16	TGTGCCAGTACCGCGTCTGGACAGGGGGAACGTCAGCCCCAGCATTTT	CASTASGQGERQPQHF
.	TRBV12-5	TRBJ1-1	.	16	TGTGCTAGTGCCATGGGGGCGGGTAAACTGAACACTGAAGCTTTCTTT	CASAMGAGKLNTEAFF
.	TRBV28	TRBJ2-1	.	14	TGTGCCAGCAGTCCACCTCTAGAGGGGAATGAGCAGTTCTTC	CASSPPLEGNEQFF
.	TRBV6-5	TRBJ2-7	TRBD2	13	TGTGCCAGCAGTAGCGGGATCACCTACGAGCAGTACTTC	CASSSGITYEQYF
.	TRBV29-1	TRBJ2-7	.	11	TGCAGCGCCCCCCAAGGGGGCGAGCAGTACTTC	CSAPQGGEQYF
.	TRBV28	TRBJ2-3	.	14	TGTGCCAGCGGGGAGACCTCTAGCACAGATACGCAGTATTTT	CASGETSSTDTQYF
.	TRBV10-2	TRBJ1-2	TRBD1	14	TGCGCCAGCAGGATAACAGGGGGCGACTATGGCTACACCTTC	CASRITGGDYGYTF
.	TRBV28	TRBJ2-5	TRBD2	17	TGTGCCAGCAGACCAGGACTAGCGGGAGGGCCGTGGGAGACCCAGTACTTC	CASRPGLAGGPWETQYF
.	TRBV6-4	TRBJ1-2	TRBD1	13	TGTGCCAGCAGTGACTCGGACAGGGGGGGCTACACCTTC	CASSDSDRGGYTF
.	TRBV5-1	TRBJ2-6	TRBD1	15	TGCGCCAGCAGGACAGGGAGCTCTGGGGCCAACGTCCTGACTTTC	CASRTGSSGANVLTF
once	TRBV5-5	TRBJ2-7	TRBD2	16	TGTGCCAGCAGCCCCTGGACTAGCGGGCGGGGTTACGAGCAGTACTTC	CASSPWTSGRGYEQYF
few	TRBV5-1	TRBJ1-2	TRBD1	15	TGCGCCAGCGGGGACAGGGGGCCAGGTAACTATGGCTACACCTTC	CASGDRGPGNYGYTF